The 20 T cell receptor beta chains presented below share a single source sample, sequenced in a study of cytomegalovirus exposure and HLA in healthy donors. Profiled with immunoSEQ multiplex PCR; TCRdb holds only in-frame clones, not every one. The sample gives roughly 250,000 clones, about 83% of which show up once; about 2.5% is in the top ten. Sequencing input: PBMCs. Receptor source: a man between 18 and 29 years old in good health and CMV-seronegative.

The rearrangement links TRBV19 to TRBJ1-2; D might be TRBD1 (5 bases). The CDR3 has 15 residues. Germline CDR1 reads LNHDA; CDR2 reads SQIVND (reference sequence). Trimming stripped 5 bases from V and 4 bases from J, with 17 bases between. The CDR3 reads CASSGGPGGVYGYTF. CDR3 nucleotide sequence: TGTGCCAGTAGTGGAGGACCCGGAGGGGTCTATGGCTACACCTTC.

V gene TRBV19 combines with J gene TRBJ1-2; 11 nucleotides agree with TRBD1. CDR1 and CDR2 from the germline V gene are LNHDA and SQIVND (reference sequence). The CDR3 has 15 residues. Trimming at V came to 6 bases and at J to 4 bases, leaving 7 bases not matched to a gene. CDR3 in amino acids: CASRGTGGFGYGYTF. The CDR3, as DNA: TGTGCCAGTAGGGGGACAGGGGGTTTCGGCTATGGCTACACCTTC.

This chain uses TRBV2 with TRBJ1-2; D remains unclear. This CDR3 spans 13 amino acids. With 0 bases removed from V and 6 bases from J, the gap between germline ends came to 8 bases. Germline CDR1 SNHLY, CDR2 FYNNEI. The DNA for the CDR3 is TGTGCCAGCAGTGAAGCTATCGGGAATGGCTACACCTTC. This translates into CASSEAIGNGYTF.

This chain links TRBV6-5 with TRBJ2-1; 10 bases are a match to TRBD2. V shed 5 bases and J 4 bases; nucleotides not matched to a gene: 5. Germline V gene lookup returns CDR1 MNHEY and CDR2 SVGAGI. This CDR3 has 15 residues. The DNA for the CDR3 is TGTGCCAGCAGTAGGAGCGGGGGGGGATACAATGAGCAGTTCTTC. As protein: CASSRSGGGYNEQFF.

CDR3 loop: CASSYRGPTEAFF. CDR3 sequence (DNA): TGTGCCAGCAGTTACAGGGGCCCCACTGAAGCTTTCTTT. V usage is TRBV6-6 and J usage is TRBJ1-1; a weak D match, TRBD1 (5 bases). The germline V and J ends were trimmed by 2 bases and 4 bases, with 8 bases remaining between them. Germline values: CDR1 MNHNY, CDR2 SVGAGI (reference sequence). The CDR3 has 13 amino acids.

This clone was seen once. The V call is TRBV10-1, the J call TRBJ1-5; TRBD1 agrees at 8 bases. V lost 8 bases to trimming and J lost 0 bases; unmatched junction nucleotides: 9. There are 16 residues in the CDR3. Germline V lookup: CDR1 WNHNN, CDR2 SYGVQD (reference sequence). CDR3 loop: CASGTGLTYSNQPQHF. As DNA, the CDR3 is TGCGCCAGCGGGACAGGCTTAACTTATAGCAATCAGCCCCAGCATTTT.

The J gene is TRBJ1-6, the V gene TRBV30; 7 nucleotides match TRBD1. CDR3 length: 17 residues. Looked up from germline, CDR1 is GTSNPN and CDR2 is SVGIG (reference sequence). V lost 2 bases to trimming and J lost 1 base; unmatched junction nucleotides: 8. The chain's CDR3 is CAWSITGVLSYNSPLHF. Written as DNA, the CDR3 is TGTGCCTGGAGTATAACAGGGGTCTTGTCCTATAATTCACCCCTCCACTTT.

V usage is TRBV5-4 and J usage is TRBJ1-2; 11 nucleotides line up with TRBD1. The CDR3 contains 14 residues. The germline V gene encodes CDR1 SGHNT and CDR2 YYREEE (reference sequence). The J segment lost 4 bases and the V segment lost 5 bases, leaving 4 bases of the junction unmatched. CDR3 sequence: CASSSGTGGYGYTF. For the CDR3, the DNA is TGTGCCAGCAGTTCCGGGACAGGGGGCTATGGCTACACCTTC.

The V and J genes are TRBV2 and TRBJ1-6, with D possibly TRBD1 on 5 matching bases. CDR3 size: 14 residues. CDR1 and CDR2 (germline): SNHLY, FYNNEI. Trimming removed 4 bases from V and 7 bases from J, with 11 bases in between. CDR3: CASSVTVSNSPLHF. CDR3 DNA sequence: TGTGCCAGCAGTGTGACAGTCTCGAATTCACCCCTCCACTTT.

The CDR3 sequence: CASSPRTGTSGFRSSYNEQFF. CDR3 sequence (DNA): TGCGCCAGCAGCCCAAGGACCGGGACTAGCGGGTTCCGATCCTCCTACAATGAGCAGTTCTTC. The genes are TRBV4-1 and TRBJ2-1; 12 bases are shared with TRBD2. CDR3 length equals 21 residues. Unmatched junction bases numbered 16, after V lost 4 bases and J lost 0 bases. Germline assignment: CDR1 MGHRA and CDR2 YSYEKL.

CDR3 amino acids: CASSYRDTQYF. The CDR3 DNA sequence: TGTGCCAGCAGCTACAGAGATACGCAGTATTTT. The rearrangement uses TRBV14 and TRBJ2-3; no clear D gene. Germline values: CDR1 SGHDN, CDR2 FVKESK. The ends were cut back, 5 bases at V and 5 bases at J, with 5 bases in the middle. There are 11 residues in the CDR3.

This chain uses TRBV5-1 with TRBJ2-7, with TRBD1 identical over 8 bases. The CDR3 extends over 15 amino acids. V shed 4 bases and J 5 bases; nucleotides not matched to a gene: 11. Germline loops: CDR1 SGHRS, CDR2 YFSETQ. Here the CDR3 reads CASSPSTGVGNEQYF. CDR3 bases: TGCGCCAGCAGCCCATCGACAGGGGTTGGGAACGAGCAGTACTTC.

Only one count was recorded for this clone. The V call is TRBV27, the J call TRBJ2-3; TRBD1 aligns across 8 bases. The CDR3 spans 16 residues. With V trimmed by 4 bases and J by 4 bases, 10 bases remained unmatched. The germline gives CDR1 MNHEY, CDR2 SMNVEV (reference sequence). CDR3 amino acids: CASSWGRTGTPDTQYF. The CDR3 DNA is TGTGCCAGCAGTTGGGGCCGGACAGGGACGCCAGATACGCAGTATTTT.

V and J are TRBV7-2 and TRBJ2-1; TRBD2 aligns across 8 bases. This CDR3 comprises 15 residues. V was pared by 6 bases and J by 9 bases, with 13 bases of the junction left unmatched. From germline, CDR1 is SGHTA and CDR2 FQGNSA. The CDR3 sequence: CASRITSGGFVEQFF. The CDR3 coding sequence is TGTGCCAGCAGGATCACAAGCGGGGGATTTGTTGAGCAGTTCTTC.

This clone was seen a few times. The chain couples TRBV6-5 to TRBJ1-2; tentative D call: TRBD1 (5 bases). The germline V and J ends were trimmed by 5 bases and 5 bases, with 18 bases remaining between them. CDR3 length equals 15 residues. Germline CDR1 reads MNHEY; CDR2 reads SVGAGI. In DNA form, the CDR3 reads TGTGCCAGCAGTCAATCCGGGGGGACTCCGTATGGCTACACCTTC. This encodes CASSQSGGTPYGYTF.

There are a few counts of this clone. This chain uses TRBV7-2 with TRBJ2-2; a weak D match, TRBD2 (6 bases). Germline V gene sequence: CDR1 SGHTA, CDR2 FQGNSA. The CDR3 is 14 amino acids. V shed 4 bases and J shed 4 bases, with 10 bases lying between them. CDR3 nucleotides: TGTGCCAGCAGCTACGGGGGACCCACCGGGGAGCTGTTTTTT. Encoded protein: CASSYGGPTGELFF.

This clone was seen just once. V is TRBV9 and J is TRBJ1-6; 7 nucleotides align to TRBD1. Germline V gene lookup returns CDR1 SGDLS and CDR2 YYNGEE. Trimming at V came to 2 bases and at J to 6 bases, leaving 8 bases not matched to a gene. CDR3 length: 16 amino acids. CDR3 residues: CASSVGYRGPNSPLHF. The CDR3 DNA reads TGTGCCAGCAGCGTTGGGTACAGGGGCCCTAATTCACCCCTCCACTTT.

The chain joins TRBV27 to TRBJ1-5; TRBD1 agrees at 7 bases. CDR1 and CDR2 from the germline V gene are MNHEY and SMNVEV (reference sequence). V lost 5 bases to trimming and J lost 3 bases; unmatched junction nucleotides: 4. The CDR3 consists of 14 residues. CDR3 sequence (DNA): TGTGCCAGCAGTCCACAGGGGACCAATCAGCCCCAGCATTTT. Amino acid sequence: CASSPQGTNQPQHF.

The chain joins TRBV18 to TRBJ1-3; no clear D. Trimming pared 5 bases from V and 3 bases from J, leaving 11 bases between. The CDR3 consists of 14 residues. Germline CDR1 KGHSH, CDR2 LQKENI. This chain's CDR3 is CASSDSELGNTIYF. CDR3 in DNA: TGTGCCAGCTCAGACTCAGAACTTGGAAACACCATATATTTT.

In this sample, this clone turned up once. The CDR3 coding sequence is TGTGCCAGCAGTTACGCCGAGGGCGGAAATGAGCAGTTCTTC. Protein sequence: CASSYAEGGNEQFF. The gene calls are TRBV6-5 and TRBJ2-1; possibly TRBD2 for D (5 bases). Germline assignment: CDR1 MNHEY and CDR2 SVGAGI. Trimming pared 2 bases from V and 7 bases from J, leaving 12 bases between. This CDR3 region has 14 residues.